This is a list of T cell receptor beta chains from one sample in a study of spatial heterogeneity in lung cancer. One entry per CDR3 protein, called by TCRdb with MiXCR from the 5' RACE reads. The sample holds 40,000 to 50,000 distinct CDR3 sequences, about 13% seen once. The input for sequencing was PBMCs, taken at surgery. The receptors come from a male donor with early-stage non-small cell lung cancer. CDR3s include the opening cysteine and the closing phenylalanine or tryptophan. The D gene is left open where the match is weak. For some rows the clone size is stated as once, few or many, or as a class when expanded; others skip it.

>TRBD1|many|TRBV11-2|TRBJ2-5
CATKPGQGETYQETQYF
TGTGCCACCAAACCGGGACAGGGAGAAACCTACCAAGAGACCCAGTACTTC
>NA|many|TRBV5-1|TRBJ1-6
CASSRVIGGGSPLHF
TGCGCCAGCAGCCGTGTTATAGGGGGTGGCTCACCCCTCCACTTT
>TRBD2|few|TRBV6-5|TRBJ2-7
CASSPSSGGREQYF
TGTGCCAGCAGTCCGAGCAGCGGGGGGCGGGAGCAGTACTTC
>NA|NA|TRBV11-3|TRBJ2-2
CASSLVESNTGELFF
TGTGCCAGCAGCTTAGTGGAGAGTAACACCGGGGAGCTGTTTTTT
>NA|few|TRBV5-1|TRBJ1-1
CASSPGTLRATKDTEAFF
TGCGCCAGCAGCCCGGGGACTTTGAGGGCTACTAAGGACACTGAAGCTTTCTTT
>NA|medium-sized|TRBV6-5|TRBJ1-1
CASLTGNTEAFF
TGTGCCAGCCTGACAGGGAACACTGAAGCTTTCTTT
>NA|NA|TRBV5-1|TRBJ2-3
CASSTQHQGDTQYF
TGCGCCAGCAGCACCCAACATCAAGGAGATACGCAGTATTTT
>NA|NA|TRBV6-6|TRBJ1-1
CASTTDGLGTEAFF
TGTGCCAGCACCACGGACGGACTGGGGACTGAAGCTTTCTTT
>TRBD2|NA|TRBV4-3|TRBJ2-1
CASSQEVGREWGSVQFF
TGCGCCAGCAGCCAAGAGGTGGGGCGGGAGTGGGGATCAGTGCAGTTCTTC
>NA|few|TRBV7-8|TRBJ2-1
CASSSRGVGEQFF
TGTGCCAGCAGCTCTAGGGGGGTCGGTGAGCAGTTCTTC
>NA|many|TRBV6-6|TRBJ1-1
CASIGGHTQGGTEAFF
TGTGCCAGCATAGGGGGACACACCCAAGGAGGCACTGAAGCTTTCTTT
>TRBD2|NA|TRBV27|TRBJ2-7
CASSKGLAGGPSEQYF
TGTGCCAGCAGTAAGGGACTAGCGGGAGGGCCAAGCGAGCAGTACTTC
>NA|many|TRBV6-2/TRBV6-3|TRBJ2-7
CASRTTAGASYEQYF
TGTGCCAGCAGAACCACGGCGGGGGCATCCTACGAGCAGTACTTC
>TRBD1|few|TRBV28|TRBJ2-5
CATDRGVRQETQYF
TGTGCCACGGACAGGGGGGTCCGGCAAGAGACCCAGTACTTC
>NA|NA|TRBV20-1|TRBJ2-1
CSASPFGGGSSYNEQFF
TGCAGTGCTAGTCCCTTTGGGGGCGGTAGCTCCTACAATGAGCAGTTCTTC
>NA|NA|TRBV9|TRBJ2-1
CASSVATGSFNEQFF
TGTGCCAGCAGCGTAGCTACGGGCAGCTTCAATGAGCAGTTCTTC
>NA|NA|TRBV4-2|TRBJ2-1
CASSQEEGTEQFF
TGTGCCAGCAGCCAAGAAGAGGGGACTGAGCAGTTCTTC
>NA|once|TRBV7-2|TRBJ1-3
CACSHGGTGNTIYF
TGTGCCTGCAGCCACGGGGGGACTGGAAACACCATATATTTT
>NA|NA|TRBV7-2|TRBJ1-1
CASSSLVATEAFF
TGTGCCAGCAGCTCCCTCGTGGCGACTGAAGCTTTCTTT
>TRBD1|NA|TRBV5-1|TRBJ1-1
CASSADRATEAFF
TGCGCCAGCAGCGCGGACAGGGCCACTGAAGCTTTCTTT
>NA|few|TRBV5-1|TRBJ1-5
CASSLDSNQPQHF
TGCGCCAGCAGCTTGGATAGCAATCAGCCCCAGCATTTT
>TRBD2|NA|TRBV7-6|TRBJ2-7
CASSPGREGYEQYF
TGTGCCAGCAGCCCCGGGAGGGAGGGGTACGAACAGTACTTC
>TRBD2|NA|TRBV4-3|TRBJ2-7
CASSQGTSGSSSYEQYF
TGCGCCAGCAGCCAGGGGACTAGCGGGTCAAGCTCCTACGAGCAGTACTTC
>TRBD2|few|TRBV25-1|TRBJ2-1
CASSLSTGTKSSDEQFF
TGTGCCAGCAGCCTGTCTACCGGGACTAAGTCCTCGGATGAGCAGTTCTTC
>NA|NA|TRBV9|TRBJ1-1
CASSGPTANTEAFF
TGTGCCAGCAGCGGCCCGACAGCGAACACTGAAGCTTTCTTT
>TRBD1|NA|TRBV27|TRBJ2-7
CASTDRGSEQHF
TGTGCCAGCACTGACAGGGGAAGTGAGCAGCACTTC
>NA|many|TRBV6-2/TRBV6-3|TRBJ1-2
CASSFFLGNGYTF
TGTGCCAGCAGTTTTTTTTTGGGCAATGGCTACACCTTC
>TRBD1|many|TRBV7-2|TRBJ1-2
CASSLGDRVRGYTF
TGTGCCAGCAGCTTAGGGGACAGGGTGCGCGGCTACACCTTC
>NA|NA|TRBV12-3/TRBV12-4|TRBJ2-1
CASSLVGGKEQFF
TGTGCCAGCAGTTTAGTAGGGGGGAAAGAGCAGTTCTTC
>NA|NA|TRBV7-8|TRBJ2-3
CASSSILGTDTQYF
TGTGCCAGCAGCTCGATACTGGGCACAGATACGCAGTATTTT
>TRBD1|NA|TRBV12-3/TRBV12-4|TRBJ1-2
CASSETGTGGLTTF
TGTGCCAGCAGCGAGACCGGGACAGGAGGCTTAACCACCTTC
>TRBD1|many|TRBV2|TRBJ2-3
CASTPGQGTQYF
TGTGCCAGCACCCCGGGACAGGGTACGCAGTATTTT